Below are 20 T cell receptor beta chains sequenced from a single sample in a study of blood T cell repertoires in COVID-19. The data were produced by immunoSEQ multiplex PCR, yet TCRdb's version contains in-frame clones alone and is incomplete. This table has roughly 360,000 clones, more than 70% appearing once. Material: PBMCs or T cells enriched from blood (not recorded which). The receptors were sampled from a man aged 30-40 years who had recovered from COVID-19.

This rearrangement joins TRBV3-1 (or the pseudogene TRBV3-2) to TRBJ1-1; D is possibly TRBD1 (6 bases). Looked up from germline, CDR1 is LGHDT and CDR2 is YNNKEL (reference sequence). Trimming removed 2 bases from V and 3 bases from J, with 7 bases in between. The CDR3 extends over 13 amino acids. The CDR3 region has the DNA TGTGCCAGCAGCCAAAGACAGGACACTGAAGCTTTCTTT. This sequence encodes CASSQRQDTEAFF.

The V gene is TRBV16, the J gene TRBJ2-3; 9 nucleotides line up with TRBD1. CDR3 length equals 20 residues. CDR1 and CDR2 (germline): KGHSY, FQNENV. With V trimmed by 0 bases and J by 0 bases, 13 bases remained unmatched. The CDR3 DNA reads as TGTGCCAGCAGCCAATCTCGAACGGCCGGGACAGGGACTAGCACAGATACGCAGTATTTT. Translation gives CASSQSRTAGTGTSTDTQYF.

The rearrangement uses TRBV7-9 and TRBJ2-2; no clear D gene. Germline loops: CDR1 SEHNR, CDR2 FQNEAQ (reference sequence). Trimming took 5 bases from V and 4 from J, leaving 14 bases between them. The CDR3 has 15 amino acids. The CDR3 bases are TGTGCCAGCAGCCCGAGACACAACGGCACCGGGGAGCTGTTTTTT. It codes for CASSPRHNGTGELFF.

This chain connects TRBV20-1 to TRBJ1-1; D is perhaps TRBD1 (6 bases). The V end lost 3 bases, the J end lost 7 bases, and 9 bases lay between the germline ends. This CDR3 has 11 residues. Germline V gene lookup returns CDR1 DFQATT and CDR2 SNEGSKA (reference sequence). CDR3 sequence (DNA): TGCAGTGCTAGGAGGACAGTTGAAGCTTTCTTT. This codes for CSARRTVEAFF.

V and J are TRBV4-2 and TRBJ1-1, with a possible D match to TRBD1 (6 bases). Germline V CDR1 and CDR2: LGHNA, YNFKEQ. This CDR3 region has 13 residues. Trimming removed 2 bases at V and 6 bases at J, with 10 bases between. Here the CDR3 DNA reads TGTGCCAGCAGCCAACCAGGGGAGCCTGAAGCTTTCTTT. It translates to CASSQPGEPEAFF.

This chain uses TRBV5-1 with TRBJ2-1; 10 positions agree with TRBD1. The V gene's germline CDR1 is SGHRS and CDR2 YFSETQ. The V gene end was trimmed by 2 bases and the J gene end by 9 bases; junction bases not matched to a gene: 11. The CDR3 is 16 amino acids. CDR3 region: CASSFYPDRGDGEQFF. In nucleotides, the CDR3 is TGCGCCAGCAGCTTTTATCCGGACAGGGGGGATGGTGAGCAGTTCTTC.

In its sample, this clone was seen a few times. The V and J genes are TRBV20-1 and TRBJ2-1; the D is unclear. The CDR3 is made up of 11 amino acids. V was pared by 3 bases and J by 5 bases, with 5 bases between. Germline V lookup: CDR1 DFQATT, CDR2 SNEGSKA (reference sequence). The CDR3 DNA reads as TGCAGTGCTAGGAGAAACAATGAGCAGTTCTTC. Translating it yields CSARRNNEQFF.

V is TRBV27 and J is TRBJ1-6, with a possible D match to TRBD1 (5 bases). V was pared by 5 bases and J by 0 bases, with 26 bases between. Germline loops: CDR1 MNHEY, CDR2 SMNVEV (reference sequence). This CDR3 is built from 21 residues. The CDR3 loop reads CASSRGSQGQRVSSYNSPLHF. CDR3 coding DNA: TGTGCCAGCAGTCGGGGGAGTCAGGGCCAAAGAGTTAGCTCCTATAATTCACCCCTCCACTTT.

This chain joins TRBV29-1 and TRBJ2-5; 10 bases map to TRBD1. Losses at the gene ends were 1 base for V and 3 bases for J; bases not matched to a gene: 2. Germline lookup yields CDR1 SQVTM and CDR2 ANQGSEA. The CDR3 runs 14 residues. The CDR3 DNA sequence: TGCAGCGTTGAAGGTGGACAGGGGGAAGAGACCCAGTACTTC. Protein product: CSVEGGQGEETQYF.

The chain uses TRBV11-2 and TRBJ2-2; 7 bases line up with TRBD1. The V gene's germline CDR1 is SGHAT and CDR2 FQNNGV. CDR3 size: 17 residues. J was trimmed by 5 bases and V by 7 bases; bases with no gene match: 16. CDR3 region: CASNLKGRGPVTGELFF. CDR3 DNA: TGTGCCAGCAACCTGAAGGGAAGGGGGCCGGTTACCGGGGAGCTGTTTTTT.

This rearrangement joins TRBV7-2 to TRBJ1-5, with TRBD1 identical over 7 bases. The CDR3 loop spans 14 amino acids. The germline CDR1 and CDR2 sequences are SGHTA and FQGNSA. After removal of 4 bases from V and 6 bases from J, the junction contained 6 bases not matched to a gene. The CDR3 here is CASSSTGVGQPQHF. The CDR3 DNA reads TGTGCCAGCAGCTCTACAGGGGTAGGTCAGCCCCAGCATTTT.

The V and J genes are TRBV5-1 and TRBJ2-3; TRBD1 agrees at 8 bases. V was clipped by 5 bases and J by 4 bases; unmatched bases: 6. This CDR3 has 14 residues. Germline loops: CDR1 SGHRS, CDR2 YFSETQ. The CDR3 region is CASRVTGDSDTQYF. The CDR3 DNA follows: TGCGCCAGCAGAGTGACAGGGGATTCAGATACGCAGTATTTT.

This rearrangement joins TRBV7-9 to TRBJ1-1; D is perhaps TRBD1 (6 bases). V was cut by 4 bases and J by 11 bases, with 17 bases left in between. Looked up from germline, CDR1 is SEHNR and CDR2 is FQNEAQ (reference sequence). This CDR3 is built from 13 residues. CDR3 nucleotide sequence: TGTGCCAGCAGCTCCACGGGGGGGCTTGGGGCTTTCTTT. As protein: CASSSTGGLGAFF.

In this sample, this clone turned up once. V and J are TRBV19 and TRBJ2-2; D gene unclear. Germline V gene data show CDR1 as LNHDA and CDR2 as SQIVND (reference sequence). The CDR3 is made up of 13 amino acids. Trimming stripped 7 bases from V and 4 bases from J, with 10 bases between. The CDR3 DNA is TGTGCCAGTAAGACACATTCCACCGGGGAGCTGTTTTTT. Translating it yields CASKTHSTGELFF. Complete variable domain (other parts from reference TRBV19 and TRBJ2-2): DGGITQSPKYLFRKEGQNVTLSCEQNLNHDAMYWYRQDPGQGLRLIYYSQIVNDFQKGDIAEGYSVSREKKESFPLTVTSAQKNPTAFYLCASKTHSTGELFFGEGSRLTVL.

The chain combines TRBV28 with TRBJ1-2, with TRBD1 identical over 11 bases. The CDR3 runs to 17 residues. V shed 2 bases and J 6 bases; nucleotides not matched to a gene: 11. Per germline, CDR1 MDHEN and CDR2 SYDVKM. CDR3 in amino acids: CASSLNHPGQGEHGYTF. The CDR3 nucleotides read TGTGCCAGCAGTTTAAACCACCCGGGACAGGGGGAGCATGGCTACACCTTC.

The chain has TRBV9 and TRBJ2-7; TRBD1 agrees at 7 bases. The CDR3 extends over 16 amino acids. Per germline, CDR1 SGDLS and CDR2 YYNGEE. The trim removed 4 bases at V and 3 bases at J, leaving 13 bases unmatched. CDR3 DNA sequence: TGTGCCAGCAGCCCAGGGACAGTCAACGGCTACTACGAGCAGTACTTC. Protein: CASSPGTVNGYYEQYF.

This chain uses TRBV30 with TRBJ1-6; no firm D call. CDR3 length equals 13 residues. Germline lookup yields CDR1 GTSNPN and CDR2 SVGIG (reference sequence). V dropped 0 bases and J dropped 10 bases, with 10 bases sitting between them. The CDR3 DNA sequence: TGTGCCTGGAGTGTCTTTGGGCTCTCACCCCTCCACTTT. This gives the protein CAWSVFGLSPLHF.

The chain joins TRBV12-5 to TRBJ2-7; D possibly corresponds to TRBD1 (5 bases). V was pared by 6 bases and J by 6 bases, with 15 bases between. The V gene's germline CDR1 is LGHNT and CDR2 FRNRAP. This CDR3 region has 13 residues. In DNA form, the CDR3 reads TGTGCTAGTGGCCCCTTCAGGGTCGGCGAGCAGTACTTC. Its protein is CASGPFRVGEQYF.

The CDR3 DNA sequence: TGTGCCAGCAGCACCTACAGGCCGAACACCGGGGAGCTGTTTTTT. Translation gives CASSTYRPNTGELFF. The chain combines TRBV7-9 with TRBJ2-2; D possibly corresponds to TRBD1 (5 bases). The CDR3 is 15 residues long. V lost 5 bases to trimming and J lost 0 bases, with 10 bases between them. The germline V gene has CDR1 SEHNR and CDR2 FQNEAQ (reference sequence).

The V and J genes are TRBV5-1 and TRBJ2-1, with TRBD1 matching 7 bases. The CDR3 loop spans 16 amino acids. J lost 1 base, V lost 3 bases, and 7 bases had no gene match. Germline assignment: CDR1 SGHRS and CDR2 YFSETQ. CDR3 protein: CASSYLTGDSYNEQFF. Written as DNA, the CDR3 is TGCGCCAGCAGCTACCTAACAGGGGATTCCTACAATGAGCAGTTCTTC.